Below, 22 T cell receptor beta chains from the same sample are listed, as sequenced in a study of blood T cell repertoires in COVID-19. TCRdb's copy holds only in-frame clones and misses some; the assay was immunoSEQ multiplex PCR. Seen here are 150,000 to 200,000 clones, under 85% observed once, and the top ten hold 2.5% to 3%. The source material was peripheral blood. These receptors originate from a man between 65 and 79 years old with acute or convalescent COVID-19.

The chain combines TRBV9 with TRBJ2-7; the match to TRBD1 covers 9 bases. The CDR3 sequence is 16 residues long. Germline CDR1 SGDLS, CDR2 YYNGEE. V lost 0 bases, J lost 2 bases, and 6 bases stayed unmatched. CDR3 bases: TGTGCCAGCAGCGTAGCAGGGGGACAGGGAGCCTACGAGCAGTACTTC. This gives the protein CASSVAGGQGAYEQYF.

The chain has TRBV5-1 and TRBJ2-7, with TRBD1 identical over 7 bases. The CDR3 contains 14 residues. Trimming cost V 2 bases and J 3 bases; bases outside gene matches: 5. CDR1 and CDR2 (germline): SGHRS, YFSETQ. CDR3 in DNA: TGCGCCAGCAGCTTCCGGACAGGCGACTACGAGCAGTACTTC. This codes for CASSFRTGDYEQYF.

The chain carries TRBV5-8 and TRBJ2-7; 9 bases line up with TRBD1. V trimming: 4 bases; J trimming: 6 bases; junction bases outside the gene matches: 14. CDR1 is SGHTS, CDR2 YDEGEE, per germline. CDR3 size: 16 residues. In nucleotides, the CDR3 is TGTGCCAGCAGCGGAGGTGTTCTGGGACAGGGCTCCGAGCAGTACTTC. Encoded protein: CASSGGVLGQGSEQYF.

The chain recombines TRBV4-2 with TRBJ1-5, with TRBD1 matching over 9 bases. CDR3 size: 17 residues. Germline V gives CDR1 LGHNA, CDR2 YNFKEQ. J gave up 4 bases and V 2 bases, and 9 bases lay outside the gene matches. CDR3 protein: CASSQLITGTGNQPQHF. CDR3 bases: TGTGCCAGCAGCCAACTCATCACCGGGACAGGGAATCAGCCCCAGCATTTT.

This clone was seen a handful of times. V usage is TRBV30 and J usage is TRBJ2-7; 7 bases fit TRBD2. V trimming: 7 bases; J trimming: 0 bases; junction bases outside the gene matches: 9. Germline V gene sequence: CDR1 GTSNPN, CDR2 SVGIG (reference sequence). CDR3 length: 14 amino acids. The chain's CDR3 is CAYRMRERSYEQYF. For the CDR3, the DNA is TGTGCCTATAGAATGCGGGAGCGCTCCTACGAGCAGTACTTC.

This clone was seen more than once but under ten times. This chain's CDR3 is CASSEITAGDVNEQFF. The CDR3 DNA sequence: TGTGCCAGCAGTGAAATAACAGCGGGAGACGTAAATGAGCAGTTCTTC. The chain uses TRBV2 and TRBJ2-1; 8 bases match TRBD2. From germline, CDR1 is SNHLY and CDR2 FYNNEI. The CDR3 extends over 16 amino acids. V dropped 2 bases and J dropped 7; count of bases not matched to a gene: 10.

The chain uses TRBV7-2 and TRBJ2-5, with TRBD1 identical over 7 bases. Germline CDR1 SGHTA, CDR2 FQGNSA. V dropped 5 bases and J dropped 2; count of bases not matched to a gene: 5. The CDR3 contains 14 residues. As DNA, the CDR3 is TGTGCCAGCAGCGTCGGGACAGAACAAGAGACCCAGTACTTC. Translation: CASSVGTEQETQYF.

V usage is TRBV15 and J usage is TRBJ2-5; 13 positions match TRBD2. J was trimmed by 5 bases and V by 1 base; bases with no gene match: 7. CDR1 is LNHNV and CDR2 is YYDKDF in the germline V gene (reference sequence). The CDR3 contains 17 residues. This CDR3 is CATSRAGLAGVRETQYF. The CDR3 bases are TGTGCCACCAGCAGAGCTGGACTAGCGGGAGTAAGGGAGACCCAGTACTTC.

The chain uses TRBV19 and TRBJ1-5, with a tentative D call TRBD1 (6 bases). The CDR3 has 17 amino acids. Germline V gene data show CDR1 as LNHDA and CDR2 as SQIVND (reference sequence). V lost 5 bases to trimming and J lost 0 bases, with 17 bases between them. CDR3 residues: CASSVTGTPNSNQPQHF. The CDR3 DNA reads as TGTGCCAGTAGTGTGACCGGGACACCGAATAGCAATCAGCCCCAGCATTTT.

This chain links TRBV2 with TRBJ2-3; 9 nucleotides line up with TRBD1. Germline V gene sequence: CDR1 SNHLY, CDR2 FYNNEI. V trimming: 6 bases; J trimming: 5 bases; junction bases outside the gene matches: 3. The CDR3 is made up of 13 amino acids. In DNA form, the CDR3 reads TGTGCCAGCAGCCTGGGACAGGGAGATACGCAGTATTTT. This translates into CASSLGQGDTQYF.

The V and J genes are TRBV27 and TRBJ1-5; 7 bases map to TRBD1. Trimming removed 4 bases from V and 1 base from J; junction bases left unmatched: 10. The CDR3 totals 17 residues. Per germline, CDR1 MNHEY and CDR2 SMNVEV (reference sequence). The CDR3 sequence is CASSSYPTGLSNQPQHF. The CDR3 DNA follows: TGTGCCAGCAGTTCTTACCCGACAGGGTTAAGCAATCAGCCCCAGCATTTT.

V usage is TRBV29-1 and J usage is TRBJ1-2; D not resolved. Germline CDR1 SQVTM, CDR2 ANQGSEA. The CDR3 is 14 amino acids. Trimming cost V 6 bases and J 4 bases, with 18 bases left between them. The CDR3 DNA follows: TGCAGCGTGGAGGGTGACAATACCATCTATGGCTACACCTTC. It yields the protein CSVEGDNTIYGYTF. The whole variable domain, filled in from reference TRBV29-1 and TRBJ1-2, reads SAVISQKPSRDICQRGTSLTIQCQVDSQVTMMFWYRQQPGQSLTLIATANQGSEATYESGFVIDKFPISRPNLTFSTLTVSNMSPEDSSIYLCSVEGDNTIYGYTFGSGTRLTVV.

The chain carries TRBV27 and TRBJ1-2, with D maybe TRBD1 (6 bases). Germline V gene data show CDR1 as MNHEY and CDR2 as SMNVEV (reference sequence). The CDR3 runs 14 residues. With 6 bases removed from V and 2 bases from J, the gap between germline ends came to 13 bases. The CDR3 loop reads CASRKQGQNYGYTF. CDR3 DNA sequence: TGTGCCAGCAGAAAGCAGGGGCAGAACTATGGCTACACCTTC.

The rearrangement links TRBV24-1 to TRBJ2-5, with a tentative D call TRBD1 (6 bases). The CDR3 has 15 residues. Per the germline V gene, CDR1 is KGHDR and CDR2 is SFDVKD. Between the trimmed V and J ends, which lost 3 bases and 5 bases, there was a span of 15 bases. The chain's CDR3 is CATSDPHGQGETQYF. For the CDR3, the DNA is TGTGCCACCAGTGATCCCCACGGGCAGGGGGAGACCCAGTACTTC.

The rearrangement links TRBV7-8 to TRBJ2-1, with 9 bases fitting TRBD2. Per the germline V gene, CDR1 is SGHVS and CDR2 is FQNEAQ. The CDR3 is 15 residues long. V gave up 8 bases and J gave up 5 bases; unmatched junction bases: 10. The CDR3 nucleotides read TGTGCCAGCGGCCTACTAGCGGGTTCCAACAATGAGCAGTTCTTC. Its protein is CASGLLAGSNNEQFF.

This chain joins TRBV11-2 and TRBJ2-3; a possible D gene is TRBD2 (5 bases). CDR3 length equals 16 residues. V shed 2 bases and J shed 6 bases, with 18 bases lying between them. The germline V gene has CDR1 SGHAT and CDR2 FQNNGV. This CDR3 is CASSLIAGGFTDTQYF. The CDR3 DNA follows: TGTGCCAGCAGCTTAATTGCGGGCGGGTTTACTGATACGCAGTATTTT. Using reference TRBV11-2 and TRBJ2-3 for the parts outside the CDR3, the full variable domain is EAGVAQSPRYKIIEKRQSVAFWCNPISGHATLYWYQQILGQGPKLLIQFQNNGVVDDSQLPKDRFSAERLKGVDSTLKIQPAKLEDSAVYLCASSLIAGGFTDTQYFGPGTRLTVL.

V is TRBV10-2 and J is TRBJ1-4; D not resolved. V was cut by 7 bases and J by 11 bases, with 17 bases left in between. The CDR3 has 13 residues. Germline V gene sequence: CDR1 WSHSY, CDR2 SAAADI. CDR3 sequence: CASTEGRPEKLFF. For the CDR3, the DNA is TGCGCCAGCACCGAGGGCCGGCCAGAGAAACTGTTTTTT.

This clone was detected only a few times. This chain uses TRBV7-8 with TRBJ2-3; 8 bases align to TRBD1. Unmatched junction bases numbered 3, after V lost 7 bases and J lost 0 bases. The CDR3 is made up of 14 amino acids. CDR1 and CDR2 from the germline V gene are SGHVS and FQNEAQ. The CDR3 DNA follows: TGTGCCAGCATCCGGACAGGGAGCACAGATACGCAGTATTTT. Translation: CASIRTGSTDTQYF. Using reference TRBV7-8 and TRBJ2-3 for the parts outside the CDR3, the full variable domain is GAGVSQSPRYKVAKRGQDVALRCDPISGHVSLFWYQQALGQGPEFLTYFQNEAQLDKSGLPSDRFFAERPEGSVSTLKIQRTQQEDSAVYLCASIRTGSTDTQYFGPGTRLTVL.

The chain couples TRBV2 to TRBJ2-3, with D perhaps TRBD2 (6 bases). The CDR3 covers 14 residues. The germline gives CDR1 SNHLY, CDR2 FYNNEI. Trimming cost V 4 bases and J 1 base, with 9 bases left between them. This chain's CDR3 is CASSGASGTDTQYF. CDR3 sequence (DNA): TGTGCCAGCAGTGGGGCTAGCGGCACAGATACGCAGTATTTT.

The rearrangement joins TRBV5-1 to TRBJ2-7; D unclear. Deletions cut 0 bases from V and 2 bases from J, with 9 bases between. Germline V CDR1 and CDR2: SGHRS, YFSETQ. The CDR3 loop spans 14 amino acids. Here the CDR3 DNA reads TGCGCCAGCAGCTTGGGCCCAGGCGCCTACGAGCAGTACTTC. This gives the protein CASSLGPGAYEQYF.

The CDR3 spells CASSREGPSSYEQYF. The DNA of the CDR3 is TGTGCCAGCAGCCGCGAGGGTCCCTCTTCCTACGAGCAGTACTTC. The J gene is TRBJ2-7, the V gene TRBV5-4; a weak D match, TRBD2 (5 bases). This CDR3 region has 15 residues. Trimming removed 4 bases from V and 1 base from J, with 15 bases in between. Germline CDR1 is SGHNT and CDR2 is YYREEE (reference sequence).

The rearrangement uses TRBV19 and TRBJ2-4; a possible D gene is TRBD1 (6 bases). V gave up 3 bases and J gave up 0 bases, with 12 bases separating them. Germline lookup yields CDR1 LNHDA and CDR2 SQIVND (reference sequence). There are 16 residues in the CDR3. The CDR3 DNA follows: TGTGCCAGTAGTATTGGCGACAGGCTAGCCAAAAACATTCAGTACTTC. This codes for CASSIGDRLAKNIQYF.